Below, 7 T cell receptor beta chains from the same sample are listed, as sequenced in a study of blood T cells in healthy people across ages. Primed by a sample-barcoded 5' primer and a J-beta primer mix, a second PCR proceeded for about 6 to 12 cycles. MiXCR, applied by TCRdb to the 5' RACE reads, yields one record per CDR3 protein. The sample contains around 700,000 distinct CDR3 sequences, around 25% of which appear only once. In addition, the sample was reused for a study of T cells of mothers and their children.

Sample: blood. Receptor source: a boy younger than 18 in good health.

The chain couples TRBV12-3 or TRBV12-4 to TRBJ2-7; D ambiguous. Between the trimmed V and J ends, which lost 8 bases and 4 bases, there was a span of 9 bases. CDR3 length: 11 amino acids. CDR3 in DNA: TGTGCCAGCGGAAATCGGTACGAGCAGTACTTC. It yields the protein CASGNRYEQYF.

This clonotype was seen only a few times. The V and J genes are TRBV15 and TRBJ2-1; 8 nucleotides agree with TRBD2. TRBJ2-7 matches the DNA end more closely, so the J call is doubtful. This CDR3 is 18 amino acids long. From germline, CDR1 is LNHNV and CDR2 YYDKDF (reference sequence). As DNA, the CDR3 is TGTGCCACCAGCAGAGATAGAGGGAGCGGGAGAAACTGGTACGAGCAGTACTTC. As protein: CATSRDRGSGRNWYEQYF.

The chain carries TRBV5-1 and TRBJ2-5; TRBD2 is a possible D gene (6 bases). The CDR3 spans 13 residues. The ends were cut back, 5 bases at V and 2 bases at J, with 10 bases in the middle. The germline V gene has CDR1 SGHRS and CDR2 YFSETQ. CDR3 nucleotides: TGCGCCAGCAGGCGGGACGCGCAAGAGACCCAGTACTTC. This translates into CASRRDAQETQYF.

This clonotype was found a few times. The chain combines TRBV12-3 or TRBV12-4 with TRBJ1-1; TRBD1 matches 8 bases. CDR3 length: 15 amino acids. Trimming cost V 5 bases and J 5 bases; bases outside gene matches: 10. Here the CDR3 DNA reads TGTGCCAGCAGTCCAGAGGGACAGGTAGGAACTGAAGCTTTCTTT. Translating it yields CASSPEGQVGTEAFF.

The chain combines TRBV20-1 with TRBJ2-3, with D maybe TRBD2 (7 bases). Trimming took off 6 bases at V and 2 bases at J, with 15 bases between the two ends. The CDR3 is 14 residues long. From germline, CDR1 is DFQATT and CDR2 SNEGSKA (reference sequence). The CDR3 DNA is TGCAGTGCCGAGGGGGGGGCTTACACAGATACGCAGTATTTT. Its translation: CSAEGGAYTDTQYF.

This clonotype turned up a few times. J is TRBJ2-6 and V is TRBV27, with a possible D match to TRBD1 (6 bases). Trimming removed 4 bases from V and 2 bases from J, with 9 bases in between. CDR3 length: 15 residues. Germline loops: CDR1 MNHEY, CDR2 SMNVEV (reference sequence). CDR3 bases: TGTGCCAGCAGTTCGGCAGGGGCTGGGGCCAACGTCCTGACTTTC. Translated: CASSSAGAGANVLTF.

The CDR3, as DNA: TGTGCCAGCAGCCCTAGAGGAAAAAGCGGGGGGGCCACCTACAATGAGCAGTTCTTC. Translation: CASSPRGKSGGATYNEQFF. The genes are TRBV7-2 and TRBJ2-1; 10 nucleotides agree with TRBD2. This CDR3 region has 19 residues. Looked up from germline, CDR1 is SGHTA and CDR2 is FQGNSA. The trim removed 5 bases at V and 2 bases at J, leaving 15 bases unmatched.